Sequencing of this T cell receptor (beta chain) was carried out in a study of cytomegalovirus exposure and HLA in healthy donors listed by TCRdb under 2017. In terms of the full investigation: The 670 or so repertoires of the first cohort and the 95 to 150 validation repertoires were produced on the same platform, according to a later analysis. To predict cytomegalovirus infection status, the study combined high-throughput TCR immunosequencing, statistical association of individual TCRs with disease status, and machine learning. Besides the first cohort of 550 to 750 subjects, a separate validation cohort made up of some 110 different subjects was used. The study was designed to test whether signatures of past pathogen exposure could be identified by cataloging public T cell receptors.

The donors were included in the validation cohort of approximately 130 subjects, a group kept apart from the approximately 700-subject first cohort. The CDR3, cysteine through phenylalanine, is 14 amino acids long. Only the CDR3 portion is preserved as DNA: 42 bases, with reading frame beginning at the first base. Based on the germline V gene (reference sequence), the CDR1 and CDR2 sequences are LNHDA and SQIVND. Deletion took 5 bases off V and 1 base off J, with a span of 11 bases between the germline ends. Worth noting for this clone: Its antigen remains undetermined. Base qualities are not at hand, and no much larger clone is one base apart.

Overall results and qualifications from the work: In vitro tests confirmed that a few of the cytomegalovirus-associated TCR beta chains recognize cytomegalovirus antigens. A later analysis had no HLA typing for the validation cohort, so co-occurrence there was scored across all 130 or so repertoires. The authors suggested that the approach could potentially be extended to other disease states and immunological phenotypes. The classifier was reported to diagnose cytomegalovirus status with high specificity and sensitivity in both the original and validation cohorts. While some public TCRs were present in many individuals, most TCR sequences turned up only very rarely across donors. Subsequent analysis determined that TCRs grouped into clusters in the first cohort also showed a tendency toward co-occurrence across the roughly 130 validation repertoires, and approximately 93% of cluster scores exceeded 0. The study listed approximately 150 TCR beta chains as associated with cytomegalovirus.

Receptors were amplified or captured by the immunoSEQ multiplex PCR assay. In the source study's methods: A statistical classification framework was built to diagnose cytomegalovirus status from the catalog of TCR beta chain sequences. TCRdb obtained this table from immuneACCESS and retained in-frame rearrangements with V and J assigned. These tables miss some clones; where compared with another copy, unresolved V genes account for less than half of the shortfall, and the remainder is unexplained. Clone size and V and J calls were adopted from that table, with D and trimming inferred from the DNA. The sample table holds about 49,000 clones, of which roughly 92% were seen once. The top ten hold more than 1.4% of the sample.

This TCR derives from a man in his late teens or twenties in good health and CMV-seronegative. Sample: PBMCs. The sequence is built from TRBV19 and TRBJ1-1; the D gene remains uncertain. The CDR3 protein sequence reads: CASSFARRNTEAFF. The nucleotides read TGTGCCAGTAGTTTCGCACGGAGGAACACTGAAGCTTTCTTT.